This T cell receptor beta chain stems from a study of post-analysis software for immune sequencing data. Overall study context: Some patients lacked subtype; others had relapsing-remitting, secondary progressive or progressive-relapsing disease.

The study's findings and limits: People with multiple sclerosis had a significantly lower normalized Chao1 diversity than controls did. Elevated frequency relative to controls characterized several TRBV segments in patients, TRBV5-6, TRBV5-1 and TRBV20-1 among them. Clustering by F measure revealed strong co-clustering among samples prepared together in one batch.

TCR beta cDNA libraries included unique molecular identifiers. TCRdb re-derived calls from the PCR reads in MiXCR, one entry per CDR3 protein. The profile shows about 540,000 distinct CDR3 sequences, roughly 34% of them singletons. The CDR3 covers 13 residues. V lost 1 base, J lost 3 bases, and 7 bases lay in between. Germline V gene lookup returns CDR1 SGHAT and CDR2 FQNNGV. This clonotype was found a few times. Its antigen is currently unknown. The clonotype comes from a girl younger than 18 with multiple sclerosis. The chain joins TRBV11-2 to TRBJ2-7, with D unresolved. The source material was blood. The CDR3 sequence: CASSLVTFYEQYF. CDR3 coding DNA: TGTGCCAGCAGCTTAGTGACGTTCTACGAGCAGTACTTC.